This TCR beta chain stems from a study of cytomegalovirus exposure and HLA in healthy donors. The CDR3 consists of 16 residues. J gave up 5 bases and V 0 bases, and 10 bases lay outside the gene matches. The germline V gene encodes CDR1 SGHRS and CDR2 YFSETQ. Concerning this clone: Its antigen is unknown.

Whole-study results and caveats: There were around 160 TCR beta chains listed as cytomegalovirus-associated.

13 Jbeta primers and 60 Vbeta primers were used for the PCR. The data were produced by immunoSEQ multiplex PCR, yet TCRdb's version contains in-frame clones alone and is incomplete. The repertoire holds 150,000 to 200,000 clones, with approximately 71% as singletons. The receptor's source is a male donor in good health and CMV-seronegative. Sequences were obtained from PBMCs. The genes are TRBV5-1 and TRBJ1-1; 7 bases align to TRBD1. This CDR3 is CASSLGQGKDWTEAFF. In DNA form, the CDR3 reads TGCGCCAGCAGCTTGGGACAGGGTAAGGATTGGACTGAAGCTTTCTTT.